Following are 16 T cell receptor beta chains from one sample sequenced in a study of blood T cell repertoires in COVID-19. Measured with immunoSEQ multiplex PCR; TCRdb has only the in-frame clones, and not every one. The profile shows more than 85,000 clones, over 60% of them singletons. Material for sequencing was peripheral blood. The receptor source for this set is a human donor in a cohort sampled during active or convalescent COVID-19.

This clone has a single count. The J gene is TRBJ2-1, the V gene TRBV19, with 12 bases identical to TRBD2. J lost 8 bases, V lost 5 bases, and 10 bases had no gene match. This CDR3 is 16 amino acids long. Germline CDR1 is LNHDA and CDR2 is SQIVND (reference sequence). The CDR3 DNA reads TGTGCCAGTAGTGTGATGGGACTAGCGGGTATCTATGAGCAGTTCTTC. It translates to CASSVMGLAGIYEQFF.

V and J are TRBV18 and TRBJ1-5, with D possibly being TRBD1 (5 bases). Germline V CDR1 and CDR2: KGHSH, LQKENI. There are 17 residues in the CDR3. V dropped 3 bases and J dropped 0 bases, with 15 bases sitting between them. CDR3 nucleotides: TGTGCCAGCTCACCTTACGGGGGGGGAAATAGCAATCAGCCCCAGCATTTT. Translation: CASSPYGGGNSNQPQHF.

This clone appeared once. This chain joins TRBV7-2 and TRBJ1-2; no clear D gene. The germline V and J ends were trimmed by 5 bases and 5 bases, with 12 bases remaining between them. Germline assignment: CDR1 SGHTA and CDR2 FQGNSA. CDR3 length equals 13 residues. CDR3 nucleotides: TGTGCCAGCAGCCTCGCCGAGAGGTATGGCTACACCTTC. This codes for CASSLAERYGYTF. Filled out from reference TRBV7-2 and TRBJ1-2, the complete variable domain reads GAGVSQSPSNKVTEKGKDVELRCDPISGHTALYWYRQSLGQGLEFLIYFQGNSAPDKSGLPSDRFSAERTGGSVSTLTIQRTQQEDSAVYLCASSLAERYGYTFGSGTRLTVV.

The chain joins TRBV5-4 to TRBJ2-7; 7 nucleotides match TRBD2. Germline trimming cut 0 bases from V and 2 bases from J; bases unmatched to any gene: 5. The CDR3 extends over 15 amino acids. Germline V gene data show CDR1 as SGHNT and CDR2 as YYREEE (reference sequence). CDR3 nucleotide sequence: TGTGCCAGCAGCTTGGCTTGGGGAGGGGCCTACGAGCAGTACTTC. Translating it yields CASSLAWGGAYEQYF.

The chain joins TRBV4-3 to TRBJ2-1; the match to TRBD2 covers 10 bases. V lost 2 bases, J lost 1 base, and 11 bases stayed unmatched. Germline V gene sequence: CDR1 LGHNA, CDR2 YSLEER. This CDR3 spans 19 amino acids. Written as DNA, the CDR3 is TGCGCCAGCAGCCAACACCTCTATCTAGCGGGAGTGTCCTACAATGAGCAGTTCTTC. It encodes CASSQHLYLAGVSYNEQFF.

This clone was detected only a few times. The chain employs TRBV9 and TRBJ1-2; no firm D call. Germline loops: CDR1 SGDLS, CDR2 YYNGEE. Trimming cost V 1 base and J 3 bases, with 19 bases left between them. The CDR3 runs to 17 residues. In DNA form, the CDR3 reads TGTGCCAGCAGCGTAACGATCGCAGGTACCTTAGACTATGGCTACACCTTC. Translation: CASSVTIAGTLDYGYTF.

The chain joins TRBV2 to TRBJ1-1; no firm D call. Germline V lookup: CDR1 SNHLY, CDR2 FYNNEI. The CDR3 is made up of 17 amino acids. V was cut by 3 bases and J by 8 bases, with 25 bases left in between. CDR3 in amino acids: CASSDRTRPVGRMEAFF. In DNA form, the CDR3 reads TGTGCCAGCAGTGACCGGACTAGGCCCGTTGGAAGAATGGAAGCTTTCTTT.

This chain connects TRBV9 to TRBJ2-1, with 10 bases lining up with TRBD2. This CDR3 spans 19 amino acids. The V segment lost 0 bases and the J segment 0 bases; nucleotides outside the gene matches: 9. Germline V gene lookup returns CDR1 SGDLS and CDR2 YYNGEE. The CDR3 region has the DNA TGTGCCAGCAGCGTAGTCGGTAGCGGGGGGTTCAGCTCCTACAATGAGCAGTTCTTC. This gives the protein CASSVVGSGGFSSYNEQFF.

The table lists this clone with a few counts. The chain uses TRBV4-1 and TRBJ2-7; 8 bases are a match to TRBD1. This CDR3 has 15 amino acids. Germline values: CDR1 MGHRA, CDR2 YSYEKL. The V and J ends lost 5 bases and 2 bases, in that order; junction bases with no gene match: 8. The CDR3 protein is CASSRQGLPTYEQYF. CDR3 in DNA: TGCGCCAGCAGCAGACAGGGGTTGCCCACCTACGAGCAGTACTTC.

This clone was seen only once. Relative to the germline gene, one junction end is altered; a read error may explain this. This same CDR3 is encoded by further DNA sequences in the sample. The chain joins TRBV28 to TRBJ2-1, with D tentatively TRBD2 (6 bases). Germline V gene sequence: CDR1 MDHEN, CDR2 SYDVKM. This CDR3 has 14 residues. The CDR3 sequence is CASPGRSSYNEQFF. The CDR3 nucleotides are TGTGCCAGCCCTGGGAGGAGCTCCTACAATGAACAGTTCTTC. Variable domain in full (rest from reference TRBV28 and TRBJ2-1): DVKVTQSSRYLVKRTGEKVFLECVQDMDHENMFWYRQDPGLGLRLIYFSYDVKMKEKGDIPEGYSVSREKKERFSLILESASTNQTSMYLCASPGRSSYNEQFFGPGTRLTVL.

This rearrangement joins TRBV5-5 to TRBJ2-3, with D possibly matching TRBD1 (6 bases). Germline V lookup: CDR1 SGHKS, CDR2 YYEKEE (reference sequence). The CDR3 loop spans 14 amino acids. The V gene lost 3 bases and the J gene lost 2 bases, with 10 bases spanning the gap. The DNA for the CDR3 is TGTGCCAGCAGCTCACAGGGTTCCACAGATACGCAGTATTTT. Translated, it gives CASSSQGSTDTQYF.

The J gene is TRBJ1-1, the V gene TRBV7-8; D gene unclear. This CDR3 has 16 amino acids. Trimming pared 1 base from V and 4 bases from J, leaving 16 bases between. CDR1 and CDR2 from the germline V gene are SGHVS and FQNEAQ. This CDR3 reads CASSLVGPRYGTEAFF. The CDR3, as DNA: TGTGCCAGCAGCTTAGTGGGCCCCAGGTACGGCACTGAAGCTTTCTTT.

This clone occurred a few times. J is TRBJ2-7 and V is TRBV7-9; D not resolved. Between the trimmed V and J ends, which lost 2 bases and 5 bases, there was a span of 4 bases. This CDR3 region has 11 residues. Germline V lookup: CDR1 SEHNR, CDR2 FQNEAQ (reference sequence). CDR3 loop: CASSLFDEQYF. The CDR3, as DNA: TGTGCCAGCAGCTTATTCGACGAGCAGTACTTC.

The chain is built from TRBV30 and TRBJ1-2, with D possibly matching TRBD1 (5 bases). In germline, CDR1 is GTSNPN, CDR2 SVGIG (reference sequence). With 0 bases removed from V and 4 bases from J, the gap between germline ends came to 12 bases. The CDR3 covers 14 residues. Here the CDR3 reads CAWSVHSQGYGYTF. The CDR3, as DNA: TGTGCCTGGAGTGTACACAGTCAGGGCTATGGCTACACCTTC.

V usage is TRBV5-1 and J usage is TRBJ1-2; 11 positions match TRBD1. This CDR3 is 17 amino acids long. Germline V gene lookup returns CDR1 SGHRS and CDR2 YFSETQ. Losses at the gene ends were 4 bases for V and 8 bases for J; bases not matched to a gene: 16. This chain's CDR3 is CASSRGTGQGGMSGYTF. CDR3 DNA: TGCGCCAGCAGCCGAGGAACGGGACAGGGGGGTATGTCCGGCTACACCTTC.

This chain joins TRBV27 and TRBJ1-2, with no clear D. The germline V and J ends were trimmed by 3 bases and 4 bases, with 18 bases remaining between them. There are 16 residues in the CDR3. The germline V gene has CDR1 MNHEY and CDR2 SMNVEV (reference sequence). As DNA, the CDR3 is TGTGCCAGCAGTTTCCTCAATCGGGTATCCTCCTATGGCTACACCTTC. Amino acids: CASSFLNRVSSYGYTF.